The entry below gives a single T cell receptor (beta chain) sequence along with its context. As yet, its antigen is unknown. This sample also contains other DNA sequences that code for the same CDR3. The sample comes from a study of radiotherapy plus CTLA-4 blockade in lung cancer. About the research overall: More than 15% of patients responded objectively, and 31% achieved disease control. Overall study results and limits: Radiotherapy plus ipilimumab was followed by expansion in blood of tumor-derived TCR clones. Early blood T cell clone dynamics reportedly forecast response best, with interferon-beta.

The data were produced by immunoSEQ multiplex PCR, yet TCRdb's version contains in-frame clones alone and is incomplete. The sample shows roughly 75,000 clones, roughly 79% of them seen only once. The starting material was peripheral blood, obtained from a patient treated with radiotherapy plus ipilimumab. This TCR was recovered from a human donor with non-small cell lung cancer whose response to radiotherapy plus ipilimumab could not be evaluated. Some clones in this sample may be carry-over from other donors' samples.

CDR3 in amino acids: CASSQGPGTGELFF. The CDR3 DNA reads as TGTGCCAGCAGCCAAGGGCCGGGCACCGGGGAGCTGTTTTTT. The chain employs TRBV4-2 and TRBJ2-2; D unresolved. V gave up 1 base and J gave up 4 bases, with 7 bases separating them. This CDR3 contains 14 residues. Germline V gene sequence: CDR1 LGHNA, CDR2 YNFKEQ.